Presented here are 19 T cell receptor beta chains from one specimen sequenced in a study of technical replicates of blood from a handful of donors. Profiled with immunoSEQ multiplex PCR; TCRdb holds only in-frame clones, not every one. The sample lists some 70,000 clones; more than 85% were seen once. Sequenced material: PBMCs. These receptors all stem from a human donor in good health. Some clones in this sample may be carry-over from other donors' samples.

The chain combines TRBV4-1 with TRBJ2-7; D is uncertain. CDR1 and CDR2 from the germline V gene are MGHRA and YSYEKL. The CDR3 loop spans 14 amino acids. V lost 5 bases and J 3 bases, leaving 14 bases between the germline ends. The CDR3 DNA reads TGCGCCAGCAGCGTCACCGGTAAGAGCTACGAGCAGTACTTC. It yields the protein CASSVTGKSYEQYF.

The genes are TRBV29-1 and TRBJ1-3; TRBD1 might be the D (5 bases). The CDR3 runs to 12 residues. Germline CDR1 is SQVTM and CDR2 is ANQGSEA. V was cut by 7 bases and J by 4 bases, with 11 bases left in between. The CDR3 protein is CSAEGLGNTIYF. DNA of the CDR3: TGCAGCGCCGAGGGACTAGGAAACACCATATATTTT.

The chain couples TRBV7-2 to TRBJ2-7; 11 bases are shared with TRBD1. Germline V gene sequence: CDR1 SGHTA, CDR2 FQGNSA. This CDR3 is built from 13 residues. V shed 4 bases and J 9 bases; nucleotides not matched to a gene: 5. Written as DNA, the CDR3 is TGTGCCAGCAGCTACGGACAGGGGGCATGGCAGTACTTC. Protein: CASSYGQGAWQYF. Combining the CDR3 with reference TRBV7-2 and TRBJ2-7 gives the whole variable domain GAGVSQSPSNKVTEKGKDVELRCDPISGHTALYWYRQSLGQGLEFLIYFQGNSAPDKSGLPSDRFSAERTGGSVSTLTIQRTQQEDSAVYLCASSYGQGAWQYFGPGTRLTVT.

The V and J genes are TRBV19 and TRBJ2-7; a weak D match, TRBD1 (5 bases). Between the trimmed V and J ends, which lost 0 bases and 3 bases, there was a span of 9 bases. CDR1 and CDR2 from the germline V gene are LNHDA and SQIVND (reference sequence). This CDR3 has 14 residues. The CDR3 here is CASSIDRVSYEQYF. Here the CDR3 DNA reads TGTGCCAGTAGTATAGACAGGGTGAGCTACGAGCAGTACTTC.

CDR3 coding DNA: TGCAGCGTTGAAGTCCACAGGGAATATGGCTACACCTTC. Its translation is CSVEVHREYGYTF. The V and J genes are TRBV29-1 and TRBJ1-2, with D possibly being TRBD1 (6 bases). Germline V gives CDR1 SQVTM, CDR2 ANQGSEA. V was clipped by 1 base and J by 5 bases, with 11 bases between them. The CDR3 is made up of 13 amino acids.

V is TRBV14 and J is TRBJ1-3; D is perhaps TRBD1 (5 bases). The V end was cut by 5 bases, the J end by 0 bases, with 17 bases between. The CDR3 extends over 17 amino acids. Looked up from germline, CDR1 is SGHDN and CDR2 is FVKESK. CDR3: CASSGSGGFFSGNTIYF. In nucleotides, the CDR3 is TGTGCCAGCAGCGGAAGCGGGGGGTTCTTCTCTGGAAACACCATATATTTT.

The J gene is TRBJ2-3, the V gene TRBV7-2; 10 positions match TRBD2. This CDR3 is built from 16 residues. Germline loops: CDR1 SGHTA, CDR2 FQGNSA. J gave up 4 bases and V 1 base, and 5 bases lay outside the gene matches. The CDR3 loop is CASSLVGTSAADTQYF. The CDR3 DNA reads as TGTGCCAGCAGCTTAGTGGGGACTAGCGCTGCAGATACGCAGTATTTT.

In DNA form, the CDR3 reads TGTGCCATCAGTGGAGTCAATGAGCAGTTCTTC. Residues: CAISGVNEQFF. The chain carries TRBV10-3 and TRBJ2-1; D is unclear. The CDR3 loop spans 11 amino acids. The V and J ends lost 4 bases and 6 bases respectively, with 4 bases between them. The germline V gene has CDR1 ENHRY and CDR2 SYGVKD.

This sequence joins TRBV20-1 and TRBJ1-2; D call uncertain. Trimming pared 4 bases from V and 7 bases from J, leaving 10 bases between. The CDR3 length is 11 residues. In germline, CDR1 is DFQATT, CDR2 SNEGSKA (reference sequence). The DNA for the CDR3 is TGCAGTGCTATAGCGACGGCTGGCTACACCTTC. It is translated as CSAIATAGYTF.

The chain links TRBV7-7 to TRBJ2-1; D is possibly TRBD1 (6 bases). Trimming shortened V by 6 bases and J by 8 bases, and 14 bases separated the two germline ends. This CDR3 spans 13 amino acids. The germline gives CDR1 SSHAT, CDR2 FNYEAQ (reference sequence). As DNA, the CDR3 is TGTGCCAGCAGTTCCACAGGGTTGGATGAGCAGTTCTTC. Translated, it gives CASSSTGLDEQFF.

CDR3 bases: TGTGCCAGCAGACACAGGGTCTCCTACAATGAGCAGTTCTTC. Translation gives CASRHRVSYNEQFF. The chain uses TRBV2 and TRBJ2-1; D perhaps matches TRBD1 (6 bases). Germline V gene lookup returns CDR1 SNHLY and CDR2 FYNNEI. CDR3 length: 14 amino acids. V lost 6 bases and J lost 0, with 9 bases in between. The variable domain in full, with the rest retrieved from reference TRBV2 and TRBJ2-1, is EPEVTQTPSHQVTQMGQEVILRCVPISNHLYFYWYRQILGQKVEFLVSFYNNEISEKSEIFDDQFSVERPDGSNFTLKIRSTKLEDSAMYFCASRHRVSYNEQFFGPGTRLTVL.

The genes are TRBV7-9 and TRBJ2-1; 9 bases agree with TRBD2. V lost 6 bases to trimming and J lost 7 bases; unmatched junction nucleotides: 4. Germline V gives CDR1 SEHNR, CDR2 FQNEAQ (reference sequence). The CDR3 length is 13 residues. This chain's CDR3 is CASRREGWNEQFF. The CDR3 DNA is TGTGCCAGCAGGCGGGAGGGTTGGAATGAGCAGTTCTTC.

V is TRBV6-6 and J is TRBJ1-4; D is unclear. Germline lookup yields CDR1 MNHNY and CDR2 SVGAGI (reference sequence). V lost 5 bases to trimming and J lost 7 bases, with 20 bases between them. The length of the CDR3 is 16 residues. CDR3 loop: CASSRETREMREKLFF. Here the CDR3 DNA reads TGTGCCAGCAGTAGGGAGACACGGGAGATGCGTGAAAAACTGTTTTTT.

The rearrangement uses TRBV4-1 and TRBJ1-2; 8 nucleotides align to TRBD1. CDR3 length equals 16 residues. J was trimmed by 3 bases and V by 1 base; bases with no gene match: 7. Germline V gene data show CDR1 as MGHRA and CDR2 as YSYEKL. CDR3 loop: CASSQAGGYDDYGYTF. Written as DNA, the CDR3 is TGCGCCAGCAGCCAAGCAGGGGGCTATGACGACTATGGCTACACCTTC.

V gene TRBV7-9 combines with J gene TRBJ2-1; 9 nucleotides agree with TRBD2. The V and J ends lost 5 bases and 7 bases, in that order; junction bases with no gene match: 6. The germline V gene has CDR1 SEHNR and CDR2 FQNEAQ (reference sequence). CDR3 length: 14 residues. This chain's CDR3 is CASSISGSSNEQFF. Written as DNA, the CDR3 is TGTGCCAGCAGCATTAGCGGGAGTAGTAATGAGCAGTTCTTC.

V is TRBV7-2 and J is TRBJ2-1; 7 bases map to TRBD2. Trimming at V came to 2 bases and at J to 0 bases, leaving 10 bases not matched to a gene. The CDR3 has 18 amino acids. Germline V gene data show CDR1 as SGHTA and CDR2 as FQGNSA. CDR3 DNA: TGTGCCAGCAGCTTAAGCTCGTTGGGGGGGGACTCCTACAATGAGCAGTTCTTC. Translated, it gives CASSLSSLGGDSYNEQFF.

The J gene is TRBJ1-1, the V gene TRBV18, with D uncertain. Deletions cut 2 bases from V and 1 base from J, with 11 bases between. The CDR3 length is 15 residues. In germline, CDR1 is KGHSH, CDR2 LQKENI. CDR3 sequence: CASSPILTENTEAFF. CDR3 bases: TGTGCCAGCTCACCAATATTAACAGAGAACACTGAAGCTTTCTTT.

CDR3 sequence: CASSPYTTTDGYTF. In nucleotides, the CDR3 is TGTGCCAGCAGCCCGTATACGACAACGGATGGCTACACCTTC. The chain couples TRBV7-2 to TRBJ1-2; D not resolved. CDR3 length equals 14 residues. The V and J ends lost 5 bases and 6 bases respectively, with 16 bases between them. The V gene's germline CDR1 is SGHTA and CDR2 FQGNSA.

V is TRBV14 and J is TRBJ2-5; 14 bases line up with TRBD2. Germline assignment: CDR1 SGHDN and CDR2 FVKESK. CDR3 size: 18 residues. J lost 0 bases, V lost 1 base, and 4 bases had no gene match. The DNA for the CDR3 is TGTGCCAGCAGCCAAGGCCGGACTAGCGGGGGGAACCAAGAGACCCAGTACTTC. Its protein is CASSQGRTSGGNQETQYF.